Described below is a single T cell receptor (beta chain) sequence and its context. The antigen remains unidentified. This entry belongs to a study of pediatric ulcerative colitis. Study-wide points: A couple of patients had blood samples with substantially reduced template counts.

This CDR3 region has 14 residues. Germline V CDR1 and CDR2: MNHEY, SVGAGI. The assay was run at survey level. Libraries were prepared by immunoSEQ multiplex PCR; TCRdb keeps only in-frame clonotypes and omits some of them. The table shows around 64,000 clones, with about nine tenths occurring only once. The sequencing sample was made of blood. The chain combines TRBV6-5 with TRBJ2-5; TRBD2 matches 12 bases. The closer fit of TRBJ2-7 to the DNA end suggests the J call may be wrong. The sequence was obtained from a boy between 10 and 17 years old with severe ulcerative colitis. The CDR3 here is CATRLAGVTYEQYF. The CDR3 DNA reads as TGTGCCACCCGACTAGCGGGAGTCACCTACGAGCAGTACTTC.